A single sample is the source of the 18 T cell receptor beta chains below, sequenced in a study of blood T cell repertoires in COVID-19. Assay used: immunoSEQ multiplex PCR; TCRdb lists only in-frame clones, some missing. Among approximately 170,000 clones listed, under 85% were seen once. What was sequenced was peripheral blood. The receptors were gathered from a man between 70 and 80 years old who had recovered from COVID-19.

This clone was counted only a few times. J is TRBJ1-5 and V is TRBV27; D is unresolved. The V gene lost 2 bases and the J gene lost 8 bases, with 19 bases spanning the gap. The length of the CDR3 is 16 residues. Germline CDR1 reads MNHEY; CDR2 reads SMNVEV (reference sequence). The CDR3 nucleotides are TGTGCCAGCAGTTTAAGGGCCGTGGGAGGGCTCGAGCCCCAGCATTTT. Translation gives CASSLRAVGGLEPQHF.

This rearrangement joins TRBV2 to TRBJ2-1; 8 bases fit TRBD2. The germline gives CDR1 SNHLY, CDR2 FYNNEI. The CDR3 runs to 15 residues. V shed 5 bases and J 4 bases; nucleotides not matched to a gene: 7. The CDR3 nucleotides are TGTGCCAGCAGTTCCGGACTAGCCCCATACAATGAGCAGTTCTTC. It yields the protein CASSSGLAPYNEQFF.

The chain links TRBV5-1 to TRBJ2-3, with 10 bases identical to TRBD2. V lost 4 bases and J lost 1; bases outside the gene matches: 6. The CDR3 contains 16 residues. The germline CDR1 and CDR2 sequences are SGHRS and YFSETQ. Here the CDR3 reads CASSPPSGRGTDTQYF. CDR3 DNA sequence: TGCGCCAGCAGCCCTCCGAGCGGGAGGGGCACAGATACGCAGTATTTT.

The CDR3 region has the DNA TGTGCCAGCAGTTTACGACTAGCGGGAGAGACCCAGTACTTC. This sequence encodes CASSLRLAGETQYF. The chain recombines TRBV27 with TRBJ2-5; 10 nucleotides align to TRBD2. The CDR3 is made up of 14 amino acids. Germline values: CDR1 MNHEY, CDR2 SMNVEV (reference sequence). After removal of 2 bases from V and 4 bases from J, the junction contained 1 base not matched to a gene.

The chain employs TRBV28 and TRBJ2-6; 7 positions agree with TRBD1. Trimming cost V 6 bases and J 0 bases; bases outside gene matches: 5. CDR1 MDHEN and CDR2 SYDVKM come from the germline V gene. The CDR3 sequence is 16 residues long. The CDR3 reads CASRPGGISGANVLTF. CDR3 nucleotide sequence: TGTGCCAGCAGACCAGGGGGAATCTCTGGGGCCAACGTCCTGACTTTC. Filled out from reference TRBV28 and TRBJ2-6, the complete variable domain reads DVKVTQSSRYLVKRTGEKVFLECVQDMDHENMFWYRQDPGLGLRLIYFSYDVKMKEKGDIPEGYSVSREKKERFSLILESASTNQTSMYLCASRPGGISGANVLTFGAGSRLTVL.

This CDR3 is CASSYEGLAGPNTGELFF. In DNA form, the CDR3 reads TGTGCCAGCAGTTACGAAGGCCTAGCGGGACCGAACACCGGGGAGCTGTTTTTT. The V call is TRBV6-2 or TRBV6-3, the J call TRBJ2-2, with 9 bases aligning to TRBD2. Per germline, CDR1 MNHEY and CDR2 SVGEGT. CDR3 size: 18 residues. J gave up 0 bases and V 2 bases, and 7 bases lay outside the gene matches.

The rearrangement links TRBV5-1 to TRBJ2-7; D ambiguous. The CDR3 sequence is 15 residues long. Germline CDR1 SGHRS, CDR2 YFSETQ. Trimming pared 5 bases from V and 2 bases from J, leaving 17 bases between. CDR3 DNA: TGCGCCAGCAGTTCAACGAGAGGTTCTGCCTACGAGCAGTACTTC. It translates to CASSSTRGSAYEQYF.

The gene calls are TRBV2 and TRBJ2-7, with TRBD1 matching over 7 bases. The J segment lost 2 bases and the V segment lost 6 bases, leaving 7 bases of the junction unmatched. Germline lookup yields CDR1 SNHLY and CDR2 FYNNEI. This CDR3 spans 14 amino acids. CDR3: CASRPGTATYEQYF. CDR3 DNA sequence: TGTGCCAGCAGGCCCGGGACAGCGACCTACGAGCAGTACTTC.

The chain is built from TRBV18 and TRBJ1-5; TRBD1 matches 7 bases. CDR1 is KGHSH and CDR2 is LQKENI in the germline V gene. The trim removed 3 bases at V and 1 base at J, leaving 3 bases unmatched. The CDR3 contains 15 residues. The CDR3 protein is CASSPAQGSNQPQHF. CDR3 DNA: TGTGCCAGCTCACCCGCACAGGGGAGCAATCAGCCCCAGCATTTT.

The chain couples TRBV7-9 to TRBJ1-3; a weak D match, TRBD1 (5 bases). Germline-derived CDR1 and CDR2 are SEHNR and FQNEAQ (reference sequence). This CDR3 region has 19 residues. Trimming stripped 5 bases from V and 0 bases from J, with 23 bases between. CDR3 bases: TGTGCCAGCAGCGCAGTGACAGAGGACCCCCAGTACTCTGGAAACACCATATATTTT. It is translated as CASSAVTEDPQYSGNTIYF.

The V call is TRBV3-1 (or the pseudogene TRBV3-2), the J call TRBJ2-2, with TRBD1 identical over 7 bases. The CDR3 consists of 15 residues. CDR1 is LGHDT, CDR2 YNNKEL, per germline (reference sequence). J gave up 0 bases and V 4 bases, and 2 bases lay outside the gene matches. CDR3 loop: CASSPGTANTGELFF. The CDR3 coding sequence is TGTGCCAGCAGCCCCGGGACAGCGAACACCGGGGAGCTGTTTTTT.

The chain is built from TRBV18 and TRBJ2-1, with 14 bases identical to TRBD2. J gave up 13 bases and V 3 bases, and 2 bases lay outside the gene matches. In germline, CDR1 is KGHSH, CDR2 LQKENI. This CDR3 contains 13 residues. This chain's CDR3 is CASSPTSGGGQFF. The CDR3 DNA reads TGTGCCAGCTCACCGACTAGCGGGGGGGGACAGTTCTTC.

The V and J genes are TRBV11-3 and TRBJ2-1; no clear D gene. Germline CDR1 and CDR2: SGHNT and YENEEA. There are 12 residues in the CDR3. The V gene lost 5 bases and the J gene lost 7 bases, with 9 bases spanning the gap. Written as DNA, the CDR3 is TGTGCCAGCAGCCGTGTGCGGAATGAGCAGTTCTTC. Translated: CASSRVRNEQFF.

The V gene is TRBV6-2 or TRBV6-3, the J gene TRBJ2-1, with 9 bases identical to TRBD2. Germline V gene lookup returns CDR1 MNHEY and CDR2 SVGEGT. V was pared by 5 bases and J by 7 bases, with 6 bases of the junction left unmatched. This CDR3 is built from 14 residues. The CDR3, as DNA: TGTGCCAGCAGTCGCCTAGCGGGATCTAATGAGCAGTTCTTC. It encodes CASSRLAGSNEQFF.

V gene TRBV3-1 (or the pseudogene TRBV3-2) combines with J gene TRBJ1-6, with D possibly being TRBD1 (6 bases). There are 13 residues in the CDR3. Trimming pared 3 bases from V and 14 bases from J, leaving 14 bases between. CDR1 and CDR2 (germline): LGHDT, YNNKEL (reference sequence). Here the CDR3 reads CASSQISGVALHF. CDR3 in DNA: TGTGCCAGCAGCCAGATTTCAGGGGTGGCCCTCCACTTT.

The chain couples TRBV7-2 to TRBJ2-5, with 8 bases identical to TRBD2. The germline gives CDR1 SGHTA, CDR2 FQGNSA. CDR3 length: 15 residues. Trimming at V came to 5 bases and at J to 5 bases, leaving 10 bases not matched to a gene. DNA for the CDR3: TGTGCCAGCAGCCTCCCCAGCGGGAGCCGCGAGACCCAGTACTTC. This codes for CASSLPSGSRETQYF.

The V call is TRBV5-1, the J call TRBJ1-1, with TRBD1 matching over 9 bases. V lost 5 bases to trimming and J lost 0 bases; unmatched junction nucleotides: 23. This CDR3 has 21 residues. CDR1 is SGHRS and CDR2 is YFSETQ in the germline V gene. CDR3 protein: CASRHSTRDRVYGKMNTEAFF. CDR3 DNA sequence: TGCGCCAGCAGACACTCCACCCGGGACAGGGTATATGGGAAAATGAACACTGAAGCTTTCTTT. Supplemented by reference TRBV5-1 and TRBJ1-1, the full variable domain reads KAGVTQTPRYLIKTRGQQVTLSCSPISGHRSVSWYQQTPGQGLQFLFEYFSETQRNKGNFPGRFSGRQFSNSRSEMNVSTLELGDSALYLCASRHSTRDRVYGKMNTEAFFGQGTRLTVV.

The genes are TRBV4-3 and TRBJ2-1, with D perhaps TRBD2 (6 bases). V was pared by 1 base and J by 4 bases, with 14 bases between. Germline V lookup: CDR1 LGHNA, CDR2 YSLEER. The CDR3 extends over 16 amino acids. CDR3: CASSQGPKAGYNEQFF. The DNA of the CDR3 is TGCGCCAGCAGCCAAGGTCCCAAGGCGGGATACAATGAGCAGTTCTTC.